The entry that follows covers one TCR beta chain sequence. As yet, its antigen is unknown. The source of the sample is a study of beta chain features in type 1 diabetes. On the study more broadly: Researchers looked at around 100 million sorted cells across all samples.

The study reverse transcribed the entire isolated RNA, so it sequenced expressed TCRB transcripts. Using immunoSEQ multiplex PCR, the repertoire was profiled, and TCRdb retains in-frame clones only, with some absent. The repertoire holds 500,000 to 650,000 clones, with roughly 12% as singletons. The CDR3 extends over 15 amino acids. Between the trimmed V and J ends, which lost 5 bases and 1 base, there was a span of 14 bases. CDR1 and CDR2 from the germline V gene are SEHNR and FQNEAQ (reference sequence). General study points: Moderate yet significant TCRB CDR3 shortening was seen in Type 1 diabetes patients in all four CD4+ subsets. Shorter templates may be favored by PCR, equally so in patients and controls.

Via CD45RO/CCR7/CD25/CD127/CD95/CD27, cells of the CD4+ naive, central memory, regulatory and stem cell-like memory subsets were sorted. Sequenced sample: naive CD4+ T cells from blood. The chain employs TRBV7-9 and TRBJ2-5; D remains ambiguous. The clonotype comes from a man aged 25 to 40 with type 1 diabetes. The DNA of the CDR3 is TGTGCCAGCAGCCTCCGACGGGTCGGCCAAGAGACCCAGTACTTC. It is translated as CASSLRRVGQETQYF.